The 23 T cell receptor beta chains in this list originate from one sample, sequenced in a study of Graves' ophthalmopathy and Graves' hyperthyroidism. RNA transcripts provided the template for amplifying TCR beta CDR3 regions. RT-PCR in the first round used HTBI primers; a second-round multiplex PCR followed. Each CDR3 protein is one row after TCRdb ran MiXCR on the multiplex PCR reads. The table has 900,000 to 1,200,000 distinct CDR3 sequences, around a third seen once; the top ten hold 11%. The sequenced sample was peripheral blood or thyroid tissue (not recorded which). These receptors all come from an adult man with Graves' hyperthyroidism.

V usage is TRBV4-3 and J usage is TRBJ1-4, with D tentatively TRBD1 (5 bases). Germline loops: CDR1 LGHNA, CDR2 YSLEER. The CDR3 loop spans 16 amino acids. The germline V and J ends were trimmed by 5 bases and 8 bases, with 21 bases remaining between them. CDR3 protein: CASSEDRNTGDEKLFF. In DNA, the CDR3 is TGCGCCAGCAGCGAGGATCGGAACACCGGGGACGAAAAACTGTTTTTT.

This clonotype was recorded many times. The V and J genes are TRBV4-2 and TRBJ1-2; TRBD1 matches 10 bases. The V gene's germline CDR1 is LGHNA and CDR2 YNFKEQ. This CDR3 is built from 14 residues. The trim removed 4 bases at V and 7 bases at J, leaving 6 bases unmatched. The CDR3 DNA reads TGTGCCAGCAGCCCGGGACAGGGGACGCGTGGCTACACCTTC. It yields the protein CASSPGQGTRGYTF.

This clonotype has at least ten counts. This chain joins TRBV2 and TRBJ2-2, with unresolved D. V was clipped by 7 bases and J by 1 base, with 10 bases between them. Germline V gene lookup returns CDR1 SNHLY and CDR2 FYNNEI. There are 14 residues in the CDR3. CDR3 sequence: CASNAKLNTGELFF. CDR3 DNA: TGTGCCAGCAACGCCAAACTGAACACCGGGGAGCTGTTTTTT.

A note on this clonotype: Being one base from a much bigger clone, this may be a read error. V gene TRBV10-3 combines with J gene TRBJ1-1, with TRBD1 as a possible D gene (6 bases). Trimming left V 5 bases short and J 1 base short, with 14 bases between. Per the germline V gene, CDR1 is ENHRY and CDR2 is SYGVKD. The CDR3 extends over 15 amino acids. The CDR3 is CAISYSATGNTEAFF. The CDR3 nucleotides read TGTGCCATCAGTTACTCGGCGACAGGGAACACTGAAGCTTTCTTT.

V usage is TRBV7-9 and J usage is TRBJ2-2; D is possibly TRBD2 (5 bases). The V end lost 7 bases, the J end lost 4 bases, and 10 bases lay between the germline ends. The CDR3 has 13 residues. The germline V gene encodes CDR1 SEHNR and CDR2 FQNEAQ (reference sequence). The CDR3 protein is CASTSGSTGELFF. In nucleotides, the CDR3 is TGTGCCAGCACAAGCGGATCCACCGGGGAGCTGTTTTTT.

V gene TRBV5-6 combines with J gene TRBJ2-5; D unresolved. CDR1 is SGHDT and CDR2 is YYEEEE in the germline V gene. The length of the CDR3 is 14 residues. The V gene lost 5 bases and the J gene lost 2 bases, with 13 bases spanning the gap. CDR3 sequence: CASRDEGSQETQYF. For the CDR3, the DNA is TGTGCCAGCAGAGATGAAGGATCTCAAGAGACCCAGTACTTC.

The chain uses TRBV7-3 and TRBJ2-1, with D tentatively TRBD2 (6 bases). V lost 2 bases, J lost 5 bases, and 10 bases lay in between. The V gene's germline CDR1 is SGHTA and CDR2 FQGTGA. The CDR3 consists of 14 residues. CDR3 sequence: CASSLGGTHNEQFF. The CDR3 nucleotides are TGTGCCAGCAGCTTAGGGGGGACTCACAATGAGCAGTTCTTC.

This clonotype was seen repeatedly, ten times or more. V gene TRBV29-1 combines with J gene TRBJ1-1; no definite D call. CDR1 and CDR2 from the germline V gene are SQVTM and ANQGSEA. This CDR3 has 13 amino acids. V shed 7 bases and J shed 1 base, with 13 bases lying between them. The CDR3 here is CSAPSPSNTEAFF. Written as DNA, the CDR3 is TGCAGCGCGCCATCGCCGTCGAACACTGAAGCTTTCTTT.

The rearrangement joins TRBV7-2 to TRBJ1-1; the D gene is possibly TRBD1 (5 bases). The V and J ends lost 5 bases and 1 base respectively, with 17 bases between them. The CDR3 extends over 16 amino acids. CDR1 SGHTA and CDR2 FQGNSA come from the germline V gene. The CDR3 loop reads CASSLPSGGPNTEAFF. The CDR3 DNA reads as TGTGCCAGCAGCCTGCCGTCGGGGGGTCCGAACACTGAAGCTTTCTTT. The full variable domain, with the rest looked up from reference TRBV7-2 and TRBJ1-1, is GAGVSQSPSNKVTEKGKDVELRCDPISGHTALYWYRQSLGQGLEFLIYFQGNSAPDKSGLPSDRFSAERTGGSVSTLTIQRTQQEDSAVYLCASSLPSGGPNTEAFFGQGTRLTVV.

V and J are TRBV19 and TRBJ2-6; TRBD2 might be the D (6 bases). V lost 6 bases to trimming and J lost 0 bases, with 18 bases between them. Germline-derived CDR1 and CDR2 are LNHDA and SQIVND (reference sequence). The CDR3 spans 18 residues. Written as DNA, the CDR3 is TGTGCCAGTAGGGGAGGCGGCCTACTAAGCTCTGGGGCCAACGTCCTGACTTTC. Translating gives CASRGGGLLSSGANVLTF.

This clonotype was seen ten or more times. The genes are TRBV7-2 and TRBJ2-7; D might be TRBD2 (6 bases). Per germline, CDR1 SGHTA and CDR2 FQGNSA. This CDR3 has 13 amino acids. V was pared by 2 bases and J by 3 bases, with 8 bases between. CDR3 amino acids: CASSLLARYEQYF. Here the CDR3 DNA reads TGTGCCAGCAGCTTACTAGCGCGCTACGAGCAGTACTTC.

This chain links TRBV2 with TRBJ2-5, with a possible D match to TRBD1 (6 bases). Germline V gene sequence: CDR1 SNHLY, CDR2 FYNNEI. The CDR3 spans 14 residues. V was shortened by 6 bases and J by 5 bases, with 16 bases between the two germline ends. The CDR3 is CASRFPGQMETQYF. The CDR3 bases are TGTGCCAGCAGGTTCCCGGGACAAATGGAGACCCAGTACTTC.

This clonotype came up many times. The V gene is TRBV24-1, the J gene TRBJ2-5; tentatively, D is TRBD2 (8 bases). Germline V CDR1 and CDR2: KGHDR, SFDVKD. The CDR3 has 15 residues. Trimming stripped 7 bases from V and 4 bases from J, with 18 bases between. This CDR3 reads CATRTGHAGGETQYF. For the CDR3, the DNA is TGTGCCACCAGGACAGGGCACGCGGGGGGAGAGACCCAGTACTTC.

Ten or more counts support this clonotype. The V gene is TRBV7-9, the J gene TRBJ1-6; D is unclear. The germline V gene encodes CDR1 SEHNR and CDR2 FQNEAQ (reference sequence). The CDR3 consists of 16 residues. Deletions cut 2 bases from V and 0 bases from J, with 8 bases between. CDR3 nucleotides: TGTGCCAGCAGCTTAACGGAGAGCTCCTATAATTCACCCCTCCACTTT. Translating it yields CASSLTESSYNSPLHF. Drawing the rest from reference TRBV7-9 and TRBJ1-6, the complete variable domain is DTGVSQNPRHKITKRGQNVTFRCDPISEHNRLYWYRQTLGQGPEFLTYFQNEAQLEKSRLLSDRFSAERPKGSFSTLEIQRTEQGDSAMYLCASSLTESSYNSPLHFGNGTRLTVT.

Remarks on this clonotype: It may be a read error: a sequence one base away is much more abundant. The gene calls are TRBV5-1 and TRBJ2-5; no definite D call. Germline values: CDR1 SGHRS, CDR2 YFSETQ. The CDR3 spans 13 residues. The CDR3 loop reads CASTLTEQEAQYF. The DNA for the CDR3 is TGCGCCAGTACCCTGACTGAGCAAGAGGCCCAGTACTTC.

The rearrangement links TRBV29-1 to TRBJ2-5, with a tentative D call TRBD2 (6 bases). The CDR3 has 12 residues. From germline, CDR1 is SQVTM and CDR2 ANQGSEA. Deletions cut 8 bases from V and 7 bases from J, with 17 bases between. Here the CDR3 reads CSPDRDLVTQYF. In DNA form, the CDR3 reads TGCAGCCCGGACCGGGACTTGGTGACCCAGTACTTC.

The chain uses TRBV7-2 and TRBJ2-7; tentatively, D is TRBD2 (6 bases). V lost 7 bases to trimming and J lost 7 bases, with 20 bases between them. Germline V CDR1 and CDR2: SGHTA, FQGNSA. This CDR3 is built from 14 residues. The CDR3 DNA reads TGTGCCAGCACCTTTCCCCTCGGGGGTGGTGAGCAGTACTTC. The encoded protein is CASTFPLGGGEQYF.

A remark on this clonotype: One end of the junction is discordant with germline, which a read error may explain. CDR3 bases: TGTGCCAGCAGTGTTTGGGAGAGCTCCTATAATTCACCCCTCCACTTT. Translating gives CASSVWESSYNSPLHF. The chain couples TRBV10-3 to TRBJ1-6, with D uncertain. CDR1 and CDR2 from the germline V gene are ENHRY and SYGVKD. The CDR3 totals 16 residues.

In this sample, this clonotype turned up many times. The chain has TRBV10-3 and TRBJ2-7, with D uncertain. The germline CDR1 and CDR2 sequences are ENHRY and SYGVKD. V dropped 1 base and J dropped 3 bases, with 10 bases sitting between them. CDR3 size: 14 residues. CDR3 nucleotide sequence: TGTGCCATCAGTGAGTGGTTAAGTGGCTACGAGCAGTACTTC. It encodes CAISEWLSGYEQYF.

The chain couples TRBV20-1 to TRBJ2-2; unclear D gene. Germline V gene data show CDR1 as DFQATT and CDR2 as SNEGSKA (reference sequence). There are 14 residues in the CDR3. V lost 6 bases and J lost 0, with 11 bases in between. Here the CDR3 reads CSASVGSNTGELFF. The DNA for the CDR3 is TGCAGTGCCAGCGTCGGATCGAACACCGGGGAGCTGTTTTTT.

The rearrangement joins TRBV2 to TRBJ1-2; the match to TRBD1 covers 10 bases. V lost 0 bases and J lost 0; bases outside the gene matches: 1. Germline values: CDR1 SNHLY, CDR2 FYNNEI. The CDR3 covers 16 residues. CDR3: CASSEAGTGANYGYTF. Written as DNA, the CDR3 is TGTGCCAGCAGTGAAGCCGGGACAGGGGCTAACTATGGCTACACCTTC.

This clonotype was counted at least ten times. The chain employs TRBV19 and TRBJ1-2, with 8 bases identical to TRBD1. This CDR3 contains 14 residues. Germline CDR1 is LNHDA and CDR2 is SQIVND (reference sequence). The trim removed 9 bases at V and 4 bases at J, leaving 10 bases unmatched. CDR3 amino acids: CASLDRGRSYGYTF. The CDR3 DNA follows: TGTGCCAGCCTAGACAGGGGTCGATCCTATGGCTACACCTTC.

The table lists this clonotype with many counts. This chain links TRBV2 with TRBJ2-5, with 8 nucleotides matching TRBD2. The CDR3 is 15 residues long. Germline loops: CDR1 SNHLY, CDR2 FYNNEI. J was trimmed by 7 bases and V by 4 bases; bases with no gene match: 11. CDR3 coding DNA: TGTGCCAGCAGTGGGGACCCAGCGGGAGACGGGACCCAGTACTTC. It is translated as CASSGDPAGDGTQYF.